The 32 T cell receptor beta chains below were found in one sample sequenced in a study of vaccination effects on CD4 cells after COVID-19. Their specific antigens are unknown. Assay used: immunoSEQ multiplex PCR; TCRdb lists only in-frame clones, some missing. The top ten hold roughly 4% of the sample, which has some 77,000 clones, approximately 79% seen once. Prior to sequencing, the ViraFEST assay stimulated PBMC with viral peptide pools, which expanded the antigen-specific CD4+ T cells. Having been cultured for around nine days, the cells underwent CD4+ T cell isolation. Nucleocapsid antibody tests were negative, and the vaccine recipients had no prior SARS-CoV-2 infection. The sample here was CD4+ T cells from PBMCs cultured with HCoV-OC43 spike peptides, taken before COVID-19 vaccination. Regarding subset: HCoV-OC43 spike overlapping peptide pool stimulation. These receptor sequences come from a human donor who received a COVID-19 vaccine.

The rearrangement links TRBV12-5 to TRBJ2-5; perhaps D is TRBD1 or TRBD2 (6 bases each). Germline CDR1 reads LGHNT; CDR2 reads FRNRAP. V gave up 2 bases and J gave up 5 bases, with 9 bases separating them. The CDR3 spans 13 residues. The CDR3 bases are TGTGCTAGTGGTTTGTGGGGGGCCGAGACCCAGTACTTC. Its protein product is CASGLWGAETQYF.

This sequence joins TRBV23-1 and TRBJ1-4; 8 nucleotides agree with TRBD1. TRBV23-1 carries the ORF label, with uncertain function. V dropped 2 bases and J dropped 0; count of bases not matched to a gene: 20. CDR3 size: 22 residues. DNA of the CDR3: TGCGCCAGCAGTCAAAGCGGCGCAGGGGGCCATGTTGTATCTGCAACTAATGAAAAACTGTTTTTT. Translation: CASSQSGAGGHVVSATNEKLFF.

This clone was detected once. CDR3 DNA: TGTGCCACCAGTGAGGGGACCTTAGCGGGGATGGTCGATACGCAGTATTTT. Residues: CATSEGTLAGMVDTQYF. The V gene is TRBV24-1, the J gene TRBJ2-3, with 8 bases aligning to TRBD2. The junction had 14 bases not matched to a gene; V was cut back by 4 bases and J by 6 bases. This CDR3 is 17 amino acids long. Germline lookup yields CDR1 KGHDR and CDR2 SFDVKD.

The chain uses TRBV2 and TRBJ2-2; D gene ambiguous. The germline V gene has CDR1 SNHLY and CDR2 FYNNEI. This CDR3 region has 13 residues. V dropped 6 bases and J dropped 4 bases, with 9 bases sitting between them. The DNA for the CDR3 is TGTGCCAGCAGGGCCGAGGTCACCGGGGAGCTGTTTTTT. Translating gives CASRAEVTGELFF.

The V call is TRBV18, the J call TRBJ1-2; TRBD1 matches 7 bases. Germline CDR1 and CDR2: KGHSH and LQKENI. Trimming took 1 base from V and 2 from J; bases not matched to a gene: 4. The CDR3 length is 15 residues. The CDR3 loop is CASSPRGRGNYGYTF. The CDR3 DNA is TGTGCCAGCTCACCACGGGGCAGGGGGAACTATGGCTACACCTTC.

V is TRBV5-1 and J is TRBJ2-5; 12 bases are a match to TRBD1. CDR3 length: 15 amino acids. The germline V gene has CDR1 SGHRS and CDR2 YFSETQ. The V gene end was trimmed by 4 bases and the J gene end by 5 bases; junction bases not matched to a gene: 6. CDR3 coding DNA: TGCGCCAGCAGCGGGGGACAGGGGGCGTCCGAGACCCAGTACTTC. Protein sequence: CASSGGQGASETQYF. Variable domain in full (rest from reference TRBV5-1 and TRBJ2-5): KAGVTQTPRYLIKTRGQQVTLSCSPISGHRSVSWYQQTPGQGLQFLFEYFSETQRNKGNFPGRFSGRQFSNSRSEMNVSTLELGDSALYLCASSGGQGASETQYFGPGTRLLVL.

The chain is built from TRBV6-5 and TRBJ2-7; 9 nucleotides match TRBD1. Germline-derived CDR1 and CDR2 are MNHEY and SVGAGI. There are 15 residues in the CDR3. V was clipped by 6 bases and J by 2 bases; unmatched bases: 8. CDR3 sequence (DNA): TGTGCCAGCAGAGTATCCGGGACAGGGACCTACGAGCAGTACGTC. This gives the protein CASRVSGTGTYEQYV.

This chain uses TRBV27 with TRBJ2-1; 7 bases fit TRBD1. The V gene's germline CDR1 is MNHEY and CDR2 SMNVEV (reference sequence). The CDR3 length is 12 residues. With 4 bases clipped from V and 7 bases from J, the junction kept 1 base outside the gene matches. This CDR3 reads CASSSGQNEQFF. The CDR3 DNA follows: TGTGCCAGCAGTTCGGGACAGAATGAGCAGTTCTTC.

The rearrangement joins TRBV18 to TRBJ1-2, with D possibly matching TRBD1 (5 bases). CDR1 is KGHSH and CDR2 is LQKENI in the germline V gene. The germline V and J ends were trimmed by 10 bases and 3 bases, with 15 bases remaining between them. The CDR3 sequence is 13 residues long. The CDR3 DNA is TGTGCCACTGCCCAGGGCGCCGACTATGGCTACACCTTC. Encoded protein: CATAQGADYGYTF.

CDR3 bases: TGCGCCAGCAGCCTGACGGGGTACGAAAAACTGTTTTTT. This translates into CASSLTGYEKLFF. This chain joins TRBV4-3 and TRBJ1-4, with D uncertain. Germline-derived CDR1 and CDR2 are LGHNA and YSLEER. V lost 4 bases and J lost 8, with 11 bases in between. The CDR3 is 13 amino acids.

The sample holds one count of this clone. The gene calls are TRBV6-2 or TRBV6-3 and TRBJ1-4, with D unclear. CDR3 length: 15 amino acids. Germline V gives CDR1 MNHEY, CDR2 SVGEGT. With 2 bases removed from V and 8 bases from J, the gap between germline ends came to 15 bases. The CDR3 DNA sequence: TGTGCCAGCAGTTACGTCGCGTCCCTCGGGGAAAAACTGTTTTTT. It is translated as CASSYVASLGEKLFF.

The V call is TRBV5-5, the J call TRBJ1-4, with 8 bases aligning to TRBD1. The V gene end was trimmed by 5 bases and the J gene end by 4 bases; junction bases not matched to a gene: 7. Germline V gene data show CDR1 as SGHKS and CDR2 as YYEKEE (reference sequence). The CDR3 length is 15 residues. The CDR3: CASRSDRVDNEKLFF. CDR3 DNA: TGTGCCAGCAGGTCGGACAGGGTCGATAATGAAAAACTGTTTTTT.

The sample holds one count of this clone. This chain links TRBV6-2 or TRBV6-3 with TRBJ1-1; D remains unclear. The germline V and J ends were trimmed by 2 bases and 2 bases, with 12 bases remaining between them. This CDR3 contains 15 residues. The V gene's germline CDR1 is MNHEY and CDR2 SVGEGT. The DNA for the CDR3 is TGTGCCAGCAGTTACGGAGGGTCAGGAAACACTGAAGCTTTCTTT. Its translation: CASSYGGSGNTEAFF.

The chain has TRBV28 and TRBJ1-2; TRBD1 matches 7 bases. This CDR3 spans 14 amino acids. V was pared by 5 bases and J by 4 bases, with 7 bases of the junction left unmatched. CDR1 MDHEN and CDR2 SYDVKM come from the germline V gene. The CDR3: CASSLTGDFYGYTF. The CDR3 region has the DNA TGTGCCAGCAGTCTTACAGGGGACTTCTATGGCTACACCTTC.

The chain is built from TRBV7-9 and TRBJ2-5, with 7 bases identical to TRBD2. The CDR3 is 14 residues long. Unmatched junction bases numbered 7, after V lost 5 bases and J lost 4 bases. Germline CDR1 is SEHNR and CDR2 is FQNEAQ (reference sequence). CDR3 DNA sequence: TGTGCCAGCAGCCGGGGAGGGCCCCGAGAGACCCAGTACTTC. Protein product: CASSRGGPRETQYF.

The genes are TRBV5-1 and TRBJ2-5; 7 nucleotides agree with TRBD2. The CDR3 extends over 15 amino acids. J was trimmed by 0 bases and V by 5 bases; bases with no gene match: 7. The germline V gene has CDR1 SGHRS and CDR2 YFSETQ. DNA for the CDR3: TGCGCCAGCAGGCCCGTCGGGGGGAACCAAGAGACCCAGTACTTC. This translates into CASRPVGGNQETQYF.

The chain employs TRBV9 and TRBJ1-2; D uncertain. The CDR3 totals 14 residues. V was shortened by 4 bases and J by 0 bases, with 10 bases between the two germline ends. Germline V gene sequence: CDR1 SGDLS, CDR2 YYNGEE. CDR3 amino acids: CASSPRGPNYGYTF. The CDR3 bases are TGTGCCAGCAGCCCCCGCGGACCTAACTATGGCTACACCTTC.

Only a few counts were recorded for this clone. The rearrangement joins TRBV10-3 to TRBJ1-5; TRBD1 is a possible D gene (6 bases). Between the trimmed V and J ends, which lost 1 base and 1 base, there was a span of 8 bases. This CDR3 comprises 15 residues. CDR1 is ENHRY, CDR2 SYGVKD, per germline. The CDR3 loop is CAISEFGQSNQPQHF. CDR3 sequence (DNA): TGTGCCATCAGTGAGTTTGGACAGAGCAATCAGCCCCAGCATTTT.

In DNA, the CDR3 is TGCGCCAGCAGCTTGGCCAGCACTAACTATGGCTACACCTTC. It specifies CASSLASTNYGYTF. The chain combines TRBV5-1 with TRBJ1-2; D not certain. Trimming removed 0 bases from V and 0 bases from J, with 6 bases in between. The CDR3 is made up of 14 amino acids. Germline V gene lookup returns CDR1 SGHRS and CDR2 YFSETQ.

This clone was picked up a small number of times. The chain combines TRBV6-1 with TRBJ2-7; D not certain. The CDR3 covers 15 residues. V lost 2 bases and J lost 4, with 15 bases in between. CDR1 is MNHNS, CDR2 SASEGT, per germline. CDR3 loop: CASSEPSLSQYEQYV. Here the CDR3 DNA reads TGTGCCAGCAGTGAACCCTCCCTCTCGCAATACGAGCAGTACGTC.

The rearrangement links TRBV5-1 to TRBJ1-1, with 7 bases that match TRBD1. Germline CDR1 SGHRS, CDR2 YFSETQ. CDR3 length: 13 residues. Trimming removed 7 bases from V and 0 bases from J; junction bases left unmatched: 3. Written as DNA, the CDR3 is TGCGCCAGCCAGACAGGGATGAACACTGAAGCTTTCTTT. Translating gives CASQTGMNTEAFF.

J is TRBJ2-2 and V is TRBV5-1; D might be TRBD1 (6 bases). Germline assignment: CDR1 SGHRS and CDR2 YFSETQ. Trimming removed 4 bases from V and 4 bases from J, with 14 bases in between. The CDR3 has 15 amino acids. CDR3 loop: CASSIRGLGTGELFF. CDR3 nucleotide sequence: TGCGCCAGCAGCATCAGGGGTTTGGGCACCGGGGAGCTGTTTTTT. Combining the CDR3 with reference TRBV5-1 and TRBJ2-2 gives the whole variable domain KAGVTQTPRYLIKTRGQQVTLSCSPISGHRSVSWYQQTPGQGLQFLFEYFSETQRNKGNFPGRFSGRQFSNSRSEMNVSTLELGDSALYLCASSIRGLGTGELFFGEGSRLTVL.

The rearrangement links TRBV2 to TRBJ2-7; 7 bases match TRBD1. This CDR3 has 13 amino acids. With V trimmed by 4 bases and J by 2 bases, 2 bases remained unmatched. Germline CDR1 reads SNHLY; CDR2 reads FYNNEI. The CDR3 loop reads CASSGQGTYEQYV. For the CDR3, the DNA is TGTGCCAGCAGTGGACAGGGTACCTACGAGCAGTACGTC.

The chain is built from TRBV19 and TRBJ1-4; 7 nucleotides match TRBD1. The CDR3 consists of 15 residues. Germline V gives CDR1 LNHDA, CDR2 SQIVND (reference sequence). Germline trimming cut 4 bases from V and 0 bases from J; bases unmatched to any gene: 2. CDR3 in amino acids: CASSTGTATNEKLFF. The DNA for the CDR3 is TGTGCCAGTAGTACCGGGACAGCAACTAATGAAAAACTGTTTTTT.

In this sample, this clone turned up a few times. The chain uses TRBV7-2 and TRBJ1-5; D is uncertain. The V gene lost 2 bases and the J gene lost 0 bases, with 5 bases spanning the gap. This CDR3 spans 14 amino acids. CDR1 is SGHTA and CDR2 is FQGNSA in the germline V gene. The DNA for the CDR3 is TGTGCCAGCAGCTTACTTTATAGCAATCAGCCCCAGCATTTT. As protein: CASSLLYSNQPQHF.

This clone showed up just once. This rearrangement joins TRBV7-2 to TRBJ2-1, with TRBD1 identical over 11 bases. The CDR3 runs 19 residues. CDR1 and CDR2 (germline): SGHTA, FQGNSA. J gave up 4 bases and V 5 bases, and 16 bases lay outside the gene matches. CDR3 region: CASSRPGQGVRTTYNEQFF. The CDR3 DNA is TGTGCCAGCAGCAGACCGGGACAGGGGGTTAGGACTACATACAATGAGCAGTTCTTC.

The chain recombines TRBV7-9 with TRBJ2-5; the D gene is possibly TRBD1 (6 bases). Trimming took off 5 bases at V and 6 bases at J, with 16 bases between the two ends. The CDR3 contains 14 residues. CDR1 SEHNR and CDR2 FQNEAQ come from the germline V gene (reference sequence). CDR3 loop: CASSPSTGVKTQYF. The CDR3 DNA reads TGTGCCAGCAGCCCCTCGACAGGAGTAAAGACCCAGTACTTC.

The chain combines TRBV6-5 with TRBJ1-4; 7 positions match TRBD1. The length of the CDR3 is 15 residues. J was trimmed by 7 bases and V by 6 bases; bases with no gene match: 11. Germline V gene data show CDR1 as MNHEY and CDR2 as SVGAGI. In nucleotides, the CDR3 is TGTGCCAGCAGGGCCAGACAGGGCCGGGGTGAAAAACTGTTTTTT. It specifies CASRARQGRGEKLFF.

This chain links TRBV6-6 with TRBJ1-5; the match to TRBD1 covers 7 bases. The germline CDR1 and CDR2 sequences are MNHNY and SVGAGI (reference sequence). With 5 bases clipped from V and 1 base from J, the junction kept 5 bases outside the gene matches. This CDR3 is 15 amino acids long. The CDR3 sequence is CASSAGTASNQPQHF. CDR3 nucleotide sequence: TGTGCCAGCAGTGCCGGGACAGCAAGCAATCAGCCCCAGCATTTT.

The V call is TRBV19, the J call TRBJ1-4; TRBD1 might be the D (5 bases). V was cut by 7 bases and J by 6 bases, with 12 bases left in between. CDR3 length: 13 residues. Germline V CDR1 and CDR2: LNHDA, SQIVND (reference sequence). The CDR3 loop reads CASNRGPDEKLFF. In nucleotides, the CDR3 is TGTGCCAGTAATAGGGGCCCTGATGAAAAACTGTTTTTT.

J is TRBJ2-5 and V is TRBV7-2; D gene uncertain. The CDR3 has 12 amino acids. The V gene's germline CDR1 is SGHTA and CDR2 FQGNSA. V was pared by 5 bases and J by 5 bases, with 9 bases between. CDR3 protein: CASSGPWETQYF. For the CDR3, the DNA is TGTGCCAGCAGCGGGCCGTGGGAGACCCAGTACTTC.

This rearrangement joins TRBV7-9 to TRBJ1-2; maybe TRBD1 (6 bases). Germline loops: CDR1 SEHNR, CDR2 FQNEAQ (reference sequence). Trimming cost V 5 bases and J 4 bases, with 14 bases left between them. This CDR3 region has 14 residues. CDR3 loop: CASSEGRGTYGYTF. For the CDR3, the DNA is TGTGCCAGCAGCGAAGGAAGGGGGACCTATGGCTACACCTTC.